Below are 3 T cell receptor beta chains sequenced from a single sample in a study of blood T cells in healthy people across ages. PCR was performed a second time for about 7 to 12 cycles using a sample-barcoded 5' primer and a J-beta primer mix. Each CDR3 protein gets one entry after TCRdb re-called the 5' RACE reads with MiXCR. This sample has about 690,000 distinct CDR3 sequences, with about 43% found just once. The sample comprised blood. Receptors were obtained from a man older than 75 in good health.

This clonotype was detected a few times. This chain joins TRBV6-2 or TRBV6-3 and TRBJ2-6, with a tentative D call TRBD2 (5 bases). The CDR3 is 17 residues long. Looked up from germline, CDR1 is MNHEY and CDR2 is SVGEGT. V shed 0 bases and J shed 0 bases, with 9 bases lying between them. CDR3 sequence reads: CASSYSVGDSGANVLTF. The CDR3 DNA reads TGTGCCAGCAGTTACTCGGTCGGGGACTCTGGGGCCAACGTCCTGACTTTC.

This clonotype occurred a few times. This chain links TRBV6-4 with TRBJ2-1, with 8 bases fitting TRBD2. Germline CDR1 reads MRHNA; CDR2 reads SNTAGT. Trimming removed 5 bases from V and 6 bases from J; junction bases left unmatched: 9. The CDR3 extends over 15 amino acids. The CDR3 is CASSPLKAGANEQFF. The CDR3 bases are TGTGCCAGCAGTCCCCTAAAAGCGGGAGCCAATGAGCAGTTCTTC.

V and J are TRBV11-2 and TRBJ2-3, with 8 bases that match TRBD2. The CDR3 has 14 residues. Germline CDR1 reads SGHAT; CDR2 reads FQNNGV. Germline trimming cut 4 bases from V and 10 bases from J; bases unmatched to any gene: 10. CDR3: CASSSHYSGDAQYF. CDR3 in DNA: TGTGCCAGCAGCTCCCACTATAGCGGGGATGCGCAGTATTTT.